The 3 T cell receptor beta chains below all came from one sample that was sequenced in a study of T cell responses to AZD1222 COVID-19 vaccine. Method: immunoSEQ multiplex PCR; TCRdb's copy keeps in-frame clones and lacks some. This sample has some 14,000 clones, with about 80% found just once. The material was peripheral blood, obtained 28 days after the second AZD1222 dose. The receptors derive from an adult who received the AZD1222 COVID-19 vaccine.

The chain recombines TRBV28 with TRBJ2-7, with TRBD2 matching 10 bases. The trim removed 4 bases at V and 4 bases at J, leaving 4 bases unmatched. Per germline, CDR1 MDHEN and CDR2 SYDVKM. This CDR3 is 14 amino acids long. The CDR3 DNA is TGTGCCAGCAGTTCTATACTAGCGGGGTACGAGCAGTACTTC. Encoded protein: CASSSILAGYEQYF.

The V and J genes are TRBV5-8 and TRBJ2-1; perhaps TRBD2 as D (5 bases). Germline V gene sequence: CDR1 SGHTS, CDR2 YDEGEE. The CDR3 is made up of 17 amino acids. V lost 0 bases, J lost 7 bases, and 20 bases lay in between. This CDR3 is CASSLAQISPPGNEQFF. The CDR3 region has the DNA TGTGCCAGCAGCTTGGCCCAGATTAGCCCACCGGGGAATGAGCAGTTCTTC.

The chain combines TRBV5-8 with TRBJ2-3, with TRBD2 identical over 7 bases. Germline loops: CDR1 SGHTS, CDR2 YDEGEE. V was clipped by 0 bases and J by 0 bases; unmatched bases: 4. CDR3 length equals 16 residues. CDR3 protein: CASSLGLAVSTDTQYF. The CDR3 DNA sequence: TGTGCCAGCAGCTTGGGTCTAGCGGTTAGCACAGATACGCAGTATTTT.